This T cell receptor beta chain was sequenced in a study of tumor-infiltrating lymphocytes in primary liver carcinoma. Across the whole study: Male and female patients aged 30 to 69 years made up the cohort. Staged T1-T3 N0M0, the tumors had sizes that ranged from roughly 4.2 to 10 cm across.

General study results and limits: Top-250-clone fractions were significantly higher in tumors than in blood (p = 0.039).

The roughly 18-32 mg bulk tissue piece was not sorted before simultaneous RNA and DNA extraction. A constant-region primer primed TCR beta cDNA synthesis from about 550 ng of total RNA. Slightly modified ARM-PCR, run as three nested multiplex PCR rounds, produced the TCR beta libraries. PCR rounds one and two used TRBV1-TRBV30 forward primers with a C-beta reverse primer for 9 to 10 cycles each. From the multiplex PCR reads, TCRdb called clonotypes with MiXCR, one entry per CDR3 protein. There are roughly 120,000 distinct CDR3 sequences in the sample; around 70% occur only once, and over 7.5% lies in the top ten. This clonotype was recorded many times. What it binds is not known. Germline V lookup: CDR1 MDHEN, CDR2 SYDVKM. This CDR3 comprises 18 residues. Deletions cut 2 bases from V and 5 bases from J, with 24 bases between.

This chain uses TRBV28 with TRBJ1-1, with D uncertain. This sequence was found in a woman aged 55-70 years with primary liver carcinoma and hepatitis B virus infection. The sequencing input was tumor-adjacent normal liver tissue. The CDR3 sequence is CASSLPFLPGPKRTEAFF. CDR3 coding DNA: TGTGCCAGCAGTTTACCGTTCCTCCCGGGCCCCAAGCGTACTGAAGCTTTCTTT.